This T cell receptor (beta chain) was documented in a study of PD-1 blockade in mismatch repair-deficient tumors. This clone was seen just once. Per the germline V gene, CDR1 is MNHEY and CDR2 is SMNVEV (reference sequence). CDR3 length: 16 amino acids. The V end lost 5 bases, the J end lost 3 bases, and 16 bases lay between the germline ends. Profiling relied on immunoSEQ multiplex PCR, and the TCRdb table lists in-frame clones only, not all of them. The table includes some 85,000 clones, roughly 80% detected once. This clonotype originated in an adult with mismatch repair-deficient cancer. The chain combines TRBV27 with TRBJ2-2; D uncertain. Sample: peripheral blood, taken 44 weeks after starting pembrolizumab. CDR3 DNA sequence: TGTGCCAGCAGTCCGGGCGGTGGTGGGGACACCGGGGAGCTGTTTTTT. Its translation: CASSPGGGGDTGELFF.